The clone carrying this T cell receptor beta chain has a handful of counts. The antigen is unknown. The data belong to a study of blood T cells in healthy people across ages. Findings of the study overall: A roughly linear fall in TCR beta diversity per million T cells was seen with increasing age. In these data, TCR beta diversity tracked strongly with naive T cell percentage.

Through a sample-barcoded 5' primer and a J-beta primer mix, a second PCR was run for roughly 6 to 11 cycles. Researchers report that a template-switch adaptor with 12 random nucleotides tagged each cDNA molecule. TCRdb used MiXCR to reprocess the 5' RACE reads, holding one entry per CDR3 protein. The sample has fewer than 1,000,000 distinct CDR3 sequences; roughly 44% are singletons. Each sample yielded at least 6 million isolated PBMCs. V lost 5 bases and J lost 9; bases outside the gene matches: 9. Germline loops: CDR1 SGHTA, CDR2 FQGNSA. CDR3 length equals 13 residues. The J gene is TRBJ2-5, the V gene TRBV7-2; 7 nucleotides line up with TRBD2. This TCR derives from a man aged 55 to 70 in good health. Source material: blood. The CDR3 region is CASSLGGYSSQYF. In DNA, the CDR3 is TGTGCCAGCAGCCTGGGGGGGTATTCGTCCCAGTACTTC.